Below are 14 T cell receptor beta chains sequenced from a single sample in a study of blood T cell repertoires in COVID-19. Generated by immunoSEQ multiplex PCR, the TCRdb table keeps only in-frame clones and is missing some. The sample carries fewer than 350,000 clones, around 90% recorded once. The sequencing sample was made of PBMCs or T cells enriched from blood (not recorded which). Receptor source: a man aged 55-75 years who had recovered from COVID-19.

The chain employs TRBV5-1 and TRBJ2-1; 7 positions match TRBD1. Trimming at V came to 5 bases and at J to 0 bases, leaving 5 bases not matched to a gene. Germline lookup yields CDR1 SGHRS and CDR2 YFSETQ. This CDR3 region has 15 residues. CDR3 region: CASREGQSSYNEQFF. In nucleotides, the CDR3 is TGCGCCAGCAGAGAGGGACAGAGCTCCTACAATGAGCAGTTCTTC.

The chain combines TRBV28 with TRBJ2-3; the D gene is possibly TRBD1 (7 bases). CDR3 length equals 16 residues. The germline V gene encodes CDR1 MDHEN and CDR2 SYDVKM. V lost 1 base, J lost 3 bases, and 14 bases lay in between. The CDR3 sequence is CASSLSGGTVTDTQYF. CDR3 coding DNA: TGTGCCAGCAGTTTATCTGGAGGGACAGTAACAGATACGCAGTATTTT.

The chain recombines TRBV2 with TRBJ1-1; perhaps TRBD1 as D (5 bases). V was shortened by 6 bases and J by 3 bases, with 8 bases between the two germline ends. The germline V gene encodes CDR1 SNHLY and CDR2 FYNNEI. The CDR3 is 12 amino acids. The CDR3 is CASSWGDTEAFF. The CDR3 DNA sequence: TGTGCCAGCAGCTGGGGGGACACTGAAGCTTTCTTT.

This clone has a handful of counts. The chain combines TRBV4-2 with TRBJ2-6, with D possibly matching TRBD1 (5 bases). V was pared by 0 bases and J by 1 base, with 10 bases between. Per germline, CDR1 LGHNA and CDR2 YNFKEQ. The CDR3 runs 17 residues. The CDR3 region is CASSQDRRGSGANVLTF. The CDR3 bases are TGTGCCAGCAGCCAAGATCGAAGGGGTTCTGGGGCCAACGTCCTGACTTTC.

This clone was seen a single time. The CDR3 DNA follows: TGTGCCAGCAGTCCAGGACTATCTTCTGGAAACACCATATATTTT. Encoded protein: CASSPGLSSGNTIYF. This sequence joins TRBV25-1 and TRBJ1-3; D is unclear. V lost 5 bases and J 1 base, leaving 12 bases between the germline ends. Germline V lookup: CDR1 MGHDK, CDR2 SYGVNS. There are 15 residues in the CDR3.

The V and J genes are TRBV2 and TRBJ1-6, with a possible D match to TRBD1 (5 bases). The CDR3 contains 14 residues. Germline V gene sequence: CDR1 SNHLY, CDR2 FYNNEI. Trimming removed 6 bases from V and 1 base from J, with 7 bases in between. The CDR3: CASRGGSYNSPLHF. CDR3 nucleotide sequence: TGTGCCAGCAGGGGGGGGTCCTATAATTCACCCCTCCACTTT.

The CDR3: CASSLEGLGGYEQYF. CDR3 nucleotide sequence: TGCGCCAGCAGCTTGGAGGGGCTGGGCGGATACGAGCAGTACTTC. The rearrangement joins TRBV5-1 to TRBJ2-7; possible D gene TRBD1, 5 bases. V was cut by 0 bases and J by 4 bases, with 14 bases left in between. CDR3 length equals 15 residues. Germline CDR1 SGHRS, CDR2 YFSETQ.

This chain connects TRBV19 to TRBJ2-5, with 11 positions matching TRBD1. Germline CDR1 reads LNHDA; CDR2 reads SQIVND (reference sequence). The CDR3 covers 14 residues. The V segment lost 6 bases and the J segment 5 bases; nucleotides outside the gene matches: 5. CDR3 DNA sequence: TGTGCCAGTAGGGACAGGGGGCCGTGGGAGACCCAGTACTTC. This translates into CASRDRGPWETQYF. The complete variable domain, with remaining parts taken from reference TRBV19 and TRBJ2-5, reads DGGITQSPKYLFRKEGQNVTLSCEQNLNHDAMYWYRQDPGQGLRLIYYSQIVNDFQKGDIAEGYSVSREKKESFPLTVTSAQKNPTAFYLCASRDRGPWETQYFGPGTRLLVL.

DNA of the CDR3: TGTGCCAGCAGCAAACTAGCGGGAGTTTCAGATACGCAGTATTTT. It translates to CASSKLAGVSDTQYF. The V call is TRBV6-2 or TRBV6-3, the J call TRBJ2-3, with 11 bases fitting TRBD2. Germline V gives CDR1 MNHEY, CDR2 SVGEGT. This CDR3 contains 15 residues. V lost 6 bases to trimming and J lost 4 bases; unmatched junction nucleotides: 6.

This sequence joins TRBV9 and TRBJ2-7; the match to TRBD2 covers 10 bases. Trimming removed 4 bases from V and 3 bases from J; junction bases left unmatched: 10. Germline V lookup: CDR1 SGDLS, CDR2 YYNGEE. The CDR3 extends over 16 amino acids. The CDR3 sequence: CASSPGGVAGGYEQYF. The CDR3 nucleotides read TGTGCCAGCAGCCCCGGGGGGGTAGCGGGAGGCTACGAGCAGTACTTC.

V is TRBV7-3 and J is TRBJ2-3; TRBD2 matches at 8 bases. Per germline, CDR1 SGHTA and CDR2 FQGTGA. This CDR3 has 15 residues. V lost 1 base, J lost 5 bases, and 5 bases stayed unmatched. The CDR3 bases are TGTGCCAGCAGCTTAAATTCCGGGAGGGTAGATACGCAGTATTTT. Translated, it gives CASSLNSGRVDTQYF.

V usage is TRBV5-6 and J usage is TRBJ2-1; TRBD1 might be the D (7 bases). The CDR3 length is 16 residues. V lost 0 bases to trimming and J lost 8 bases, with 18 bases between them. From germline, CDR1 is SGHDT and CDR2 YYEEEE. The CDR3 region is CASSLGPRLGGDEQFF. CDR3 DNA: TGTGCCAGCAGCTTGGGCCCCCGACTAGGGGGCGATGAGCAGTTCTTC.

This clone was counted a few times. The genes are TRBV6-6 and TRBJ1-3; 8 nucleotides line up with TRBD1. Germline V gives CDR1 MNHNY, CDR2 SVGAGI (reference sequence). J was trimmed by 1 base and V by 5 bases; bases with no gene match: 10. CDR3 length: 17 residues. DNA of the CDR3: TGTGCCAGCAGTCCTATACCGGGACAGGAATCTGGAAACACCATATATTTT. Translation gives CASSPIPGQESGNTIYF.

DNA of the CDR3: TGTGCCAGCAGTTATCGGACAGGGGATCCGAACACCGGGGAGCTGTTTTTT. It yields the protein CASSYRTGDPNTGELFF. The V gene is TRBV6-2 or TRBV6-3, the J gene TRBJ2-2; 9 nucleotides line up with TRBD1. The V gene end was trimmed by 3 bases and the J gene end by 0 bases; junction bases not matched to a gene: 5. CDR3 length equals 17 residues. Looked up from germline, CDR1 is MNHEY and CDR2 is SVGEGT.